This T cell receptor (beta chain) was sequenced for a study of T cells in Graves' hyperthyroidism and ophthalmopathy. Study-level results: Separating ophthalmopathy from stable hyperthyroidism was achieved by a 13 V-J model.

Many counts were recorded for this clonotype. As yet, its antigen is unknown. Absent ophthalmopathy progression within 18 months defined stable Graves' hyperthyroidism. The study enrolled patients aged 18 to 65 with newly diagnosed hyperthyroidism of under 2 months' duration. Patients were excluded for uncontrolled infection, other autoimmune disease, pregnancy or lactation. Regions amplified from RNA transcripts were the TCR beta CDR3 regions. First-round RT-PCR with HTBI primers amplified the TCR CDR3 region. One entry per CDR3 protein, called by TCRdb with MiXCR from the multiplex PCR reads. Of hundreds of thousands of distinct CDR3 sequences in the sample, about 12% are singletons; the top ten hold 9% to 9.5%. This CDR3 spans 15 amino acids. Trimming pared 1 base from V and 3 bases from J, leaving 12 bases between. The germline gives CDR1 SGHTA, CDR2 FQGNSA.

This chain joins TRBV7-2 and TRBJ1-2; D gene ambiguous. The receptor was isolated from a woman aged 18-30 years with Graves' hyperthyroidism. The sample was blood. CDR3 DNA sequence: TGTGCCAGCAGCTTAGAATTTTGGGCAGACTATGGCTACACCTTC. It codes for CASSLEFWADYGYTF.